The 10 T cell receptor beta chains listed next were all sequenced from one sample in a study of cytomegalovirus exposure and HLA in healthy donors. It was with 60 Vbeta and 13 Jbeta primers that the PCR ran. Some clones are missing from TCRdb's copy, which holds only in-frame ones; the method was immunoSEQ multiplex PCR. The table lists some 63,000 clones, approximately 80% of them singletons. Specimen: PBMCs. These receptor sequences come from a human donor in good health.

The gene calls are TRBV5-1 and TRBJ1-5; TRBD1 is a possible D gene (5 bases). The CDR3 has 15 residues. V shed 0 bases and J shed 6 bases, with 13 bases lying between them. Germline V gene data show CDR1 as SGHRS and CDR2 as YFSETQ. The CDR3 sequence is CASSLARVIFQPQHF. The CDR3, as DNA: TGCGCCAGCAGCTTGGCCAGGGTGATATTTCAGCCCCAGCATTTT. Based on the CDR3 plus reference TRBV5-1 and TRBJ1-5, the full variable domain is KAGVTQTPRYLIKTRGQQVTLSCSPISGHRSVSWYQQTPGQGLQFLFEYFSETQRNKGNFPGRFSGRQFSNSRSEMNVSTLELGDSALYLCASSLARVIFQPQHFGDGTRLSIL.

The chain uses TRBV6-4 and TRBJ1-1; D gene unclear. Deletions cut 5 bases from V and 4 bases from J, with 20 bases between. The CDR3 is 16 residues long. Germline-derived CDR1 and CDR2 are MRHNA and SNTAGT. The CDR3 coding sequence is TGTGCCAGCAGTCAACACGGAGGGCCGGAGGCCACTGAAGCTTTCTTT. Residues: CASSQHGGPEATEAFF.

This clone was seen a single time. V is TRBV4-2 and J is TRBJ2-3, with a weak D call TRBD2 (5 bases). V was pared by 4 bases and J by 6 bases, with 17 bases between. The germline gives CDR1 LGHNA, CDR2 YNFKEQ. The CDR3 is made up of 15 amino acids. In nucleotides, the CDR3 is TGTGCCAGCAGCCCTAATGGCGGAGGTGGGGATACGCAGTATTTT. Translation gives CASSPNGGGGDTQYF.

The gene calls are TRBV5-3 and TRBJ2-3; 8 nucleotides align to TRBD1. TRBV5-3 is identified as an open reading frame with a role that is uncertain. The CDR3 contains 16 residues. V dropped 2 bases and J dropped 1; count of bases not matched to a gene: 6. The DNA of the CDR3 is TGTGCCAGAAGCTTATCGGACAGGGTCGGCACAGATACGCAGTATTTT. This gives the protein CARSLSDRVGTDTQYF.

The chain carries TRBV7-2 and TRBJ1-1; possibly TRBD1 for D (5 bases). The length of the CDR3 is 14 residues. V shed 3 bases and J shed 3 bases, with 11 bases lying between them. Per the germline V gene, CDR1 is SGHTA and CDR2 is FQGNSA. CDR3 region: CASSFSGGDTEAFF. CDR3 bases: TGTGCCAGCAGCTTTAGTGGAGGGGACACTGAAGCTTTCTTT. Together with reference TRBV7-2 and TRBJ1-1, the CDR3 gives the full variable domain: GAGVSQSPSNKVTEKGKDVELRCDPISGHTALYWYRQSLGQGLEFLIYFQGNSAPDKSGLPSDRFSAERTGGSVSTLTIQRTQQEDSAVYLCASSFSGGDTEAFFGQGTRLTVV.

The gene calls are TRBV7-2 and TRBJ2-7; TRBD1 is a possible D gene (6 bases). This CDR3 spans 13 amino acids. V gave up 7 bases and J gave up 1 base, with 11 bases separating them. CDR1 is SGHTA and CDR2 is FQGNSA in the germline V gene. The CDR3, as DNA: TGTGCCAGCACCCGAGGGGGATCCTACGAGCAGTACTTC. Amino acid sequence: CASTRGGSYEQYF.

This chain connects TRBV10-2 to TRBJ2-4; D possibly corresponds to TRBD1 (5 bases). Germline V gene data show CDR1 as WSHSY and CDR2 as SAAADI. The CDR3 length is 14 residues. Between the trimmed V and J ends, which lost 1 base and 6 bases, there was a span of 10 bases. CDR3 region: CASSELTGLNIQYF. Written as DNA, the CDR3 is TGCGCCAGCAGTGAGTTAACAGGTTTAAACATTCAGTACTTC.

The chain recombines TRBV6-5 with TRBJ1-1, with D possibly being TRBD1 (6 bases). CDR3 length: 16 residues. Germline-derived CDR1 and CDR2 are MNHEY and SVGAGI. The V and J ends lost 0 bases and 6 bases respectively, with 17 bases between them. The CDR3 is CASSYSISRGGPEAFF. The CDR3 region has the DNA TGTGCCAGCAGTTACTCGATTTCGCGGGGGGGGCCTGAAGCTTTCTTT.

This clone was recorded a few times. CDR3: CAMTRGAGTEAFF. CDR3 DNA: TGTGCCATGACCCGGGGGGCAGGGACTGAAGCTTTCTTT. The chain joins TRBV7-9 to TRBJ1-1; the D gene is possibly TRBD1 (6 bases). Trimming removed 10 bases from V and 5 bases from J, with 17 bases in between. This CDR3 region has 13 residues. Germline CDR1 SEHNR, CDR2 FQNEAQ (reference sequence).

V gene TRBV5-6 combines with J gene TRBJ2-1; perhaps TRBD1 as D (5 bases). The V gene's germline CDR1 is SGHDT and CDR2 YYEEEE. V was clipped by 0 bases and J by 2 bases, with 9 bases between them. The CDR3 covers 15 residues. CDR3 protein: CASSLVPGTYNEQFF. The CDR3 nucleotides read TGTGCCAGCAGCTTGGTGCCAGGGACCTACAATGAGCAGTTCTTC.